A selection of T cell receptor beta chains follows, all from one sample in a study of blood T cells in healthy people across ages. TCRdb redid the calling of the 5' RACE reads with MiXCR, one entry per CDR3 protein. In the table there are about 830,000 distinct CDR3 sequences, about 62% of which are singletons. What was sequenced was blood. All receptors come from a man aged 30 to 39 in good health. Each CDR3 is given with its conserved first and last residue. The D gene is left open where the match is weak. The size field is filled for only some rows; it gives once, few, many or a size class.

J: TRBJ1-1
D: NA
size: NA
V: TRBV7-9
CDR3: CASSLVLGMGTEAFF
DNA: TGTGCCAGCAGCTTAGTTCTGGGAATGGGCACTGAAGCTTTCTTT

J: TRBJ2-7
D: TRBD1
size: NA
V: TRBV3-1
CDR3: CASSMGTGAYEQYF
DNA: TGTGCCAGCTCGATGGGGACAGGAGCCTACGAGCAGTACTTC

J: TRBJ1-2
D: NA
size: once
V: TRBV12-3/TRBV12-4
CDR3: CASSLRRGGSYGYTF
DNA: TGTGCCAGCAGTTTACGGCGGGGGGGTAGCTATGGCTACACCTTC

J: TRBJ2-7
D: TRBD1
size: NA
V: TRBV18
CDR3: CASPFYGTGLDYEQYF
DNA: TGTGCCAGCCCTTTTTACGGGACAGGGTTAGACTACGAGCAGTACTTC

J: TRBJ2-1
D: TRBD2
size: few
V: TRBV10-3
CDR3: CAIRTPGTSGADEQFF
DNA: TGTGCCATCAGAACGCCCGGGACTAGCGGAGCCGATGAGCAGTTCTTC

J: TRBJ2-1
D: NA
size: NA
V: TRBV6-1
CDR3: CASSVMNEQFF
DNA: TGTGCCAGCAGTGTTATGAATGAGCAGTTCTTC

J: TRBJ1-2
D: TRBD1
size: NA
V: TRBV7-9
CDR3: CASRALRGPDYGHTF
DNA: TGTGCCAGCAGAGCCTTAAGGGGGCCAGACTATGGCCACACCTTC

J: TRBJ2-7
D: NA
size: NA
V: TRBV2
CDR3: CASSASPDPSYEQYF
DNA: TGTGCCAGCAGTGCTTCGCCGGACCCCTCCTACGAGCAGTACTTC

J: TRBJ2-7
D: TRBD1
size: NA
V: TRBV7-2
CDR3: CASSSEPTGWNYEQYF
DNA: TGTGCCAGCAGCTCGGAGCCGACAGGGTGGAACTACGAGCAGTACTTC

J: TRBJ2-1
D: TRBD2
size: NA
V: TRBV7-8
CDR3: CASSYASGAYNEQFF
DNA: TGTGCCAGCAGCTACGCTAGCGGGGCGTACAATGAGCAGTTCTTC

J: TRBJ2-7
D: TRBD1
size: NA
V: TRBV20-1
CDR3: CSASDRGEQYF
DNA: TGCAGTGCCTCGGACAGGGGCGAGCAGTACTTC

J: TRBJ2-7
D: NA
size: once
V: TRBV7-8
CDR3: CASSSYQGSYEQYF
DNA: TGTGCCAGCAGCTCGTACCAGGGGTCCTACGAGCAGTACTTC

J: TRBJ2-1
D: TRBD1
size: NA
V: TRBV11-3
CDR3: CASSITGDEQFF
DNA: TGTGCCAGCAGCATTACAGGGGATGAGCAGTTCTTC

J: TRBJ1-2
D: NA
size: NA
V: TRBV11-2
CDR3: CASSLKARGPYGYTF
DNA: TGTGCCAGCTCACTCAAGGCCCGGGGTCCCTATGGCTACACCTTC

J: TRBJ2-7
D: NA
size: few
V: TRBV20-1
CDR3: CSAIADSYEQYF
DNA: TGCAGTGCAATAGCGGACTCCTACGAGCAGTACTTC

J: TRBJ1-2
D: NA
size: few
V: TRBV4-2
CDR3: CASSQEFWAEGYTF
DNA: TGTGCCAGCAGCCAAGAATTCTGGGCAGAGGGCTACACCTTC

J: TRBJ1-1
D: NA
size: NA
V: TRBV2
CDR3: CANARGMNTEAFF
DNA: TGTGCCAACGCGCGAGGGATGAACACTGAAGCTTTCTTT

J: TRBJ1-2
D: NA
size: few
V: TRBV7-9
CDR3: CASSSKLTGYTF
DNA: TGTGCCAGCAGCTCCAAGCTCACCGGCTACACCTTC

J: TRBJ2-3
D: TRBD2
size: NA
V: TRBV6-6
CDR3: CASSAARGGNTDTQYF
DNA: TGTGCCAGCAGTGCCGCACGGGGGGGCAACACAGATACGCAGTATTTT

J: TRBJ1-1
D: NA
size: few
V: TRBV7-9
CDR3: CASPAGGEAFF
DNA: TGTGCCAGCCCCGCTGGGGGTGAAGCTTTCTTT

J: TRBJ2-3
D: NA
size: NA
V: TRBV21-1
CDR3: CASSDRQTSGRGESTDTQYF
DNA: TGTGCCAGCAGCGATCGCCAGACTAGCGGGAGGGGGGAAAGCACAGATACGCAGTATTTT

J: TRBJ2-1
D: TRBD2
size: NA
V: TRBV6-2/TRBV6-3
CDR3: CASTGGSSYNEQFF
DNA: TGTGCCAGCACGGGCGGGAGCTCCTACAATGAGCAGTTCTTC

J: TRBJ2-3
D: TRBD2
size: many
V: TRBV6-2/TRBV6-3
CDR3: CASSPILAGGADTQYF
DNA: TGTGCCAGCAGCCCTATCCTAGCGGGGGGAGCAGATACGCAGTATTTT

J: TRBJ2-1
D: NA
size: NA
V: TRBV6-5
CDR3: CASSYSRRPGTTNNEQFF
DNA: TGTGCCAGCAGTTACTCGAGACGGCCCGGGACAACCAACAATGAGCAGTTCTTC

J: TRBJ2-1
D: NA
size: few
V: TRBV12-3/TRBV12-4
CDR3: CASRWSSYNEQFF
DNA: TGTGCCAGCCGTTGGAGCTCCTACAATGAGCAGTTCTTC

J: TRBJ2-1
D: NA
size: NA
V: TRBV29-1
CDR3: CSVGQLGNEQFF
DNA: TGCAGCGTTGGACAGTTGGGCAATGAGCAGTTCTTC

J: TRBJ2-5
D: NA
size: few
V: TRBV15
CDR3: CATSSLLTQETQYF
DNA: TGTGCCACCAGCAGTCTACTAACCCAAGAGACCCAGTACTTC

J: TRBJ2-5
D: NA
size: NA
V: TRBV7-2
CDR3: CASSGASKQETQYF
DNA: TGTGCCAGCTCCGGAGCTAGTAAGCAAGAGACCCAGTACTTC